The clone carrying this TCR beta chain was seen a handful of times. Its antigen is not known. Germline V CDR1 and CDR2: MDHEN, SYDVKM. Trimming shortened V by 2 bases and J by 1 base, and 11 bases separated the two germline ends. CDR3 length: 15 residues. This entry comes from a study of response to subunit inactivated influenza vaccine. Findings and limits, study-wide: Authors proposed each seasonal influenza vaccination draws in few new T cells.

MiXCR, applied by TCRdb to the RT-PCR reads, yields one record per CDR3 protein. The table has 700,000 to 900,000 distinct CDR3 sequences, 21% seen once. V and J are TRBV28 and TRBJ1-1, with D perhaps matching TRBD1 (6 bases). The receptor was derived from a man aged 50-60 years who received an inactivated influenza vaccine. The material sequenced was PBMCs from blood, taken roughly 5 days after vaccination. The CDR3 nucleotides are TGTGCCAGCAGTTTAACGGGACACGAGAACACTGAAGCTTTCTTT. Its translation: CASSLTGHENTEAFF.